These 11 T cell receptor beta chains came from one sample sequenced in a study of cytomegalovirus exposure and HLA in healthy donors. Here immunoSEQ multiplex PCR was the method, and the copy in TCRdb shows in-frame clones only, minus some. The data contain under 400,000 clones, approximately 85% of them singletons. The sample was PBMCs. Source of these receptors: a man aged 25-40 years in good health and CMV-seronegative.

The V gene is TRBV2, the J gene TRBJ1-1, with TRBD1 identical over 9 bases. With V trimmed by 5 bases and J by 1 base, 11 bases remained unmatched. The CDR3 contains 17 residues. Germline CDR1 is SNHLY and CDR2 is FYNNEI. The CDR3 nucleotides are TGTGCCAGCAGTCCCGGGACAGGGTCTTCCCCGAACACTGAAGCTTTCTTT. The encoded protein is CASSPGTGSSPNTEAFF.

The DNA of the CDR3 is TGTGCCAGCAGCTTAGTGAAGGGGGATCAGCCCCAGCATTTT. Protein: CASSLVKGDQPQHF. J is TRBJ1-5 and V is TRBV7-2, with D perhaps TRBD1 (6 bases). Germline values: CDR1 SGHTA, CDR2 FQGNSA. Between the trimmed V and J ends, which lost 1 base and 5 bases, there was a span of 9 bases. The CDR3 runs to 14 residues.

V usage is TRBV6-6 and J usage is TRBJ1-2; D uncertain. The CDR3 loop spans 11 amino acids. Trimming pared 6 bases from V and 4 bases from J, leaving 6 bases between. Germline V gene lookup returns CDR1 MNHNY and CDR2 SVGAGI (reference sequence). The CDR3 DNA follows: TGTGCCAGCAGGAACAGCTATGGCTACACCTTC. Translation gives CASRNSYGYTF.

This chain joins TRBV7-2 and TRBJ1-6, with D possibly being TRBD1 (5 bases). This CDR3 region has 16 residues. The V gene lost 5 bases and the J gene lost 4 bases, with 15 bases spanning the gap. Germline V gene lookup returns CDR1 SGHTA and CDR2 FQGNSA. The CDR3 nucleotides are TGTGCCAGCAGCCGAGGGCGGGGCAGATATAATTCACCCCTCCACTTT. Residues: CASSRGRGRYNSPLHF.

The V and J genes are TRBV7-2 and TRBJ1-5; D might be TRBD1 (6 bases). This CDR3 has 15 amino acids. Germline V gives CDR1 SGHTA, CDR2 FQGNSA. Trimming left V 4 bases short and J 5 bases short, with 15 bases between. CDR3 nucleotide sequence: TGTGCCAGCAGCTCAAGCGGGGGCGGCCATCAGCCCCAGCATTTT. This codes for CASSSSGGGHQPQHF.

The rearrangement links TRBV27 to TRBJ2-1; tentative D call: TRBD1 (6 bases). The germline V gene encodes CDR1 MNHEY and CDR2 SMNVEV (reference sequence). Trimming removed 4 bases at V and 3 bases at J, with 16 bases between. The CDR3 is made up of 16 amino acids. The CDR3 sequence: CASSSRTGKIYNEQFF. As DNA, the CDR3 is TGTGCCAGCAGTTCACGTACAGGGAAGATCTACAATGAGCAGTTCTTC.

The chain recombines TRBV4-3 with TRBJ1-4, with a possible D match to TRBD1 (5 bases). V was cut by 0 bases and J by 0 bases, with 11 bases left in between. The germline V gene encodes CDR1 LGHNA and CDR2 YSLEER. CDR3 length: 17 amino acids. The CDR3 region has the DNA TGCGCCAGCAGCCAAGATCCCGGGGGGGCAACTAATGAAAAACTGTTTTTT. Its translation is CASSQDPGGATNEKLFF.

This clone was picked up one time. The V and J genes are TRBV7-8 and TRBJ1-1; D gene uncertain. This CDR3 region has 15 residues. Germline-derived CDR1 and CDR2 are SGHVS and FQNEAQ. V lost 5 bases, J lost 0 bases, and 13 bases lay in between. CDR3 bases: TGTGCCAGCAGCCAAATGAGGCTGATGAACACTGAAGCTTTCTTT. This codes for CASSQMRLMNTEAFF.

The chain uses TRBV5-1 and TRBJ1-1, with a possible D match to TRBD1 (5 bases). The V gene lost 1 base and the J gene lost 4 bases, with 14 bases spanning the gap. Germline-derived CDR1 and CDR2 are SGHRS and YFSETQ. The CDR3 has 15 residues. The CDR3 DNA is TGCGCCAGCAGCTTGATGGGGGGTACAACCACTGAAGCTTTCTTT. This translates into CASSLMGGTTTEAFF.

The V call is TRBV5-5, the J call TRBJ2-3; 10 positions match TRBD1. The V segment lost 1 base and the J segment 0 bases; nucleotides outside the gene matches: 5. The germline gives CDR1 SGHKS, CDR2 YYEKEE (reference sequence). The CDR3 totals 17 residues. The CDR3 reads CASSLSGTGASTDTQYF. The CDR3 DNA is TGTGCCAGCAGCTTGAGCGGGACAGGGGCTAGCACAGATACGCAGTATTTT.

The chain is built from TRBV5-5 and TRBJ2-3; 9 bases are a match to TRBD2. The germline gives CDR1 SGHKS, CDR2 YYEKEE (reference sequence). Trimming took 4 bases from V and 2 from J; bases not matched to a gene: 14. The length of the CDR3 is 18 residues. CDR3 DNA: TGTGCCAGCAGCCCGTCACTCCAGCGGGGGGCCCTCACAGATACGCAGTATTTT. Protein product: CASSPSLQRGALTDTQYF.